This entry is about one T cell receptor (beta chain). This clone showed up just a few times. Its binding antigen is unknown. No much larger clone exists at a distance of one base, and base qualities are not known. Library preparation was by the immunoSEQ multiplex PCR assay. The multiplex PCR relied on a mix of 60 forward primers for TCR Vbeta segments and 13 reverse primers for TCR Jbeta segments. The CDR3 region of rearranged TCR beta genes was amplified from genomic DNA with a multiplex PCR assay. On the Illumina HiSeq System, the amplified TCR beta libraries were sequenced as 87-base-pair reads. Concerning the study's data processing: Across the 670 or so repertoires, a later analysis counted around 80 million unique TCR beta chains, 9.5 million to 12 million of which were shared by at least two donors. Raw reads were error-corrected and collapsed into unique sequences with a nearest-neighbor algorithm that merged closely related sequences to remove PCR and sequencing errors. To assign V, D and J gene segments, CDR3 sequences were aligned to IMGT reference sequences. For a sequence to be retained, a match of at least six nucleotides was required to both a V gene segment and a J gene segment. Rearrangements were called productive when the CDR3 lacked stop codons and stayed in frame with V and J; all others were non-productive. CDR3 was defined by IMGT convention, running from the second conserved V-encoded cysteine to the conserved J-encoded phenylalanine. The earlier analysis of some 600 of the donors excluded sequences that lacked an unambiguous match to a single V gene segment. In an earlier analysis of a few hundred of the donors, V segments were called functional above 56.7% productive rearrangements and were called segregating when the between-donor standard deviation exceeded 5%. A statistical classification framework was developed to diagnose cytomegalovirus status using the catalog of TCR beta chain sequences. In a later analysis, TCR nucleotide sequences were compared against IMGT/GENE-DB human TR gene sequences so that V and J genes could be assigned. In a later analysis, CDR3 sequences and most-parsimonious VDJ recombination scenarios were assigned using the TCRdist pipeline. A later analysis defined each TCR beta chain by its CDR3 amino acid sequence plus V-gene family, and excluded reads lacking a unique V-gene family. A later analysis removed roughly 590 highly shared, low-generation-probability nucleotide sequences to deal with suspected cross-contamination and a sequencing artifact. In a later analysis, a clonal expansion index was calculated for each public chain from normalized within-repertoire ranks of inferred template counts. In a later analysis, generation probabilities were computed with a VDJ recombination model fitted to out-of-frame rearrangements, and the resulting probabilities were checked against IGoR. In a later analysis, hypergeometric tests were used to score TCR-TCR, TCR-HLA and TCR-CMV co-occurrence, with a repertoire-size bias correction applied to TCR pairs. In a later analysis, false discovery rates were estimated by permuting HLA or CMV assignments 20 times. In a later analysis, co-occurring TCRs were grouped using DBSCAN, with TCRdist sequence similarity added in when clustering inside HLA-allele-positive subsets. For co-occurrence clustering, repertoires with fewer than 30,000 or more than 120,000 public chains were excluded, along with five repertoires with anomalous nucleotide sharing. This immuneACCESS table, as held by TCRdb, lists in-frame sequences with V and J called but not all clones. Of the missing ones, under half trace to an unresolved V gene in checked studies; the others have no known cause. V, J and clone size are taken as reported in that table, and D and trimming were inferred from the DNA itself. In this sample the table shows around 180,000 clones, approximately 86% of which occur a single time. The ten largest clones capture roughly 1.7% of the sample.

CDR1 LNHDA and CDR2 SQIVND were looked up in the germline V gene (reference sequence). Here V drops 5 bases and J drops 2 bases, and the junction holds 8 bases not matched to any gene. Taken from cysteine to phenylalanine, the CDR3 has 16 residues. Only the CDR3 part of the read is kept: 48 bases, read in frame from the first base. This sample stems from a study of cytomegalovirus exposure and HLA in healthy donors (dated by TCRdb to about 2017). For the study in its entirety: An earlier analysis of around 600 of the donors reported 250 to 300 Gb of sequence data and around 110 million unique TCR beta sequences from roughly 200 million T cells. The later analysis used no new phenotypic data to find candidate immune exposures, relying instead on TCR beta sequences and their occurrence across donors. The study was designed to test whether signatures of past pathogen exposure could be identified by cataloging public T cell receptors. Among 398 genotyped donors of the cohort, an average of 235,054 unique TCR beta nucleotide sequences were sequenced per donor, about a sixth of them non-productive. In a later genetic analysis, genome-wide SNP genotypes for about three fifths of the 666 donors were used, and that subset was treated as a discovery cohort. Among the roughly 380 genotyped donors, more than 70% belonged to the genetic ancestry cluster associated with self-reported Caucasian donors. In an earlier analysis of 500 to 650 of the donors, high-throughput TCR beta sequencing was used to judge whether each TCR beta V gene segment behaved as functional or pseudogenic. Because of strong linkage in the cohort, five DR-DQ haplotypes were treated as single units for association and clustering. An early release that covered about 600 HLA-typed donors contained about 300 gigabases of sequencing data and approximately 85 million unique TCR sequences. Using immunosequencing, the study profiled T cell repertoires from about 650 subjects and related those repertoires to cytomegalovirus serostatus. All discovery cohort repertoires had been generated using a single sequencing platform. In addition to the first cohort of approximately 650 subjects, a separate validation cohort of 120 different subjects was used. The study combined high-throughput TCR immunosequencing, statistical association of individual TCRs with disease status, and machine learning to predict cytomegalovirus infection status. Alongside the repertoire data, information on donor age, sex, ethnicity and CMV serostatus was compiled. HLA typing included class I and class II loci at four-digit resolution. To study patterns of TCR occurrence, a later analysis re-analyzed previously published TCR beta repertoires from hundreds of donors and added high-resolution HLA genotyping. Typing coverage varied by locus: roughly 620-640 donors for A, B, C, DRB1 and DQB1; under 550 for DQA1; more than 600 for DPA1; some 470 for DPB1. Overall results and qualifications from the work: In an earlier analysis of more than 450 of the donors, most TCR beta V segments were observed in productive rearrangements about 87% or about 30% of the time, broadly matching IMGT annotations. Correlated functional status among segregating V segments might reflect linkage disequilibrium, but an unknown experimental factor could not be ruled out. Only TCR beta chains were sequenced in this cohort, and the absence of alpha or paired-chain data limited detectable features. An association between a missense DCLRE1C variant and V-gene and J-gene trimming of TCR beta chains was found in a later genetic analysis and replicated in an independent cohort. A cluster of highly shared sequence variants was judged likely to represent a technical artifact of the sequencing pipeline. In a later genetic analysis, fewer N-insertions in productive TCRs were reported among donors in an Asian-associated ancestry cluster than the roughly 700-donor mean. Cytomegalovirus status was reported to be diagnosed by the classifier with high specificity and sensitivity in both the original and validation cohorts. The study gave a list of about 170 TCR beta chains associated with cytomegalovirus. Some IMGT-functional V segments, including TRBV6-2 and TRBV6-3, could not be distinguished by the 87-base-pair reads and were therefore excluded. In a later analysis, TCR association rates were found to vary across HLA loci, with the most associated TCRs seen for DRB1 alleles and the fewest for HLA-C alleles. The presence/absence analyses assumed that sequencing depth was roughly uniform across donors, and that assumption may not be true. For the cohort, immune exposure information was limited to CMV serostatus. Because some donors lacked HLA typing at each locus, the association tests relied only on the typed subset. Assigning TCR associations to individual alleles was difficult when HLA alleles, especially DR and DQ, strongly co-occurred. The authors suggested that the approach could potentially be extended to other disease states and immunological phenotypes. The earlier analysis of approximately 540 of the donors excluded roughly 17 rarely observed V segments, including chromosome 9 orphons, because counts were too low. Three of the identified cytomegalovirus-associated TCR beta chains were confirmed in vitro to be specific for cytomegalovirus antigens. A further reported finding was that TCR beta sequences accurately predicted the HLA-A and HLA-B alleles for most subjects in the first cohort. In a later analysis, some 18,000 TCR beta sequences were associated with specific HLA alleles at a false discovery rate of 0.05. A later analysis found that HLA-associated TCR beta chains were more clonally expanded and had lower generation probabilities than equally common non-associated chains. In a later analysis, several top co-occurrence clusters were reported to appear linked to parvovirus B19, influenza, CMV and Epstein-Barr virus. Most TCR sequences were seen in very few donors, while some public TCRs were found in many individuals. According to a later analysis, most CMV-associated TCR beta chains appeared to be HLA-restricted, and the HLA associations seemed to be driven largely by CMV exposure.

The cohort consisted of 600 or so healthy bone marrow donors. All cohort members were sampled while nominally healthy, although unrecorded immune exposures were likely present. The donor was CMV seronegative and belonged to the group of over 350 seronegative cohort members. A peripheral blood sample was provided by each donor, and peripheral blood mononuclear cells were used for TCR beta sequencing. Genomic DNA was extracted from the blood cell samples with the Qiagen DNeasy Blood Extraction Kit. Sequencing was done on a sample of PBMCs. The receptor was isolated from a woman younger than 30 in good health and CMV-seronegative. This sequence uses TRBV19 and TRBJ2-5; TRBD2 fits 10 bases in the junction. The DNA sequence follows: TGTGCCAGTAGTTCTGGGACTAGCGTAAGTCAAGAGACCCAGTACTTC. Its product reads: CASSSGTSVSQETQYF.